The subject of this entry is one TCR beta chain. No antigen is known for it. Assay used: immunoSEQ multiplex PCR; TCRdb lists only in-frame clones, some missing. The repertoire holds more than 25,000 clones, with roughly 69% as singletons. This entry belongs to a study of cytotoxic CD8 clonotypes in ibrutinib-treated CLL. Across the study: Within the patient group, 11 were relapsed/refractory and approximately 15 treatment-naive, and roughly 18 were IGHV unmutated.

Genomic DNA (roughly 1.8 micrograms) was obtained from cryopreserved PBMCs for construction of TCR beta libraries. Broader study findings: Baseline clonality, higher than in age-matched healthy donors, tracked circulating CD8+ T-cell counts. Sample timing was unmatched between remission and later-progressing patients; lymph nodes unstudied.

This CDR3 region has 15 residues. Trimming cost V 0 bases and J 7 bases, with 12 bases left between them. Germline V gene sequence: CDR1 KGHSH, CDR2 LQKENI. The chain joins TRBV18 to TRBJ2-2; no firm D call. The TCR comes from a human donor with chronic lymphocytic leukemia. Here the sequenced sample was PBMCs, taken after 24 months of ibrutinib treatment. The CDR3 nucleotides are TGTGCCAGCTCACCACCTCCCGGCGGAAGCGGGGAGCTGTTTTTT. Residues: CASSPPPGGSGELFF.